These T cell receptor beta chains were read from a single sample in a study of metastatic and nonmetastatic thyroid tumors. TCRdb re-called clones from the PCR reads using MiXCR. The repertoire consists of roughly 46,000 clones, with around 25% occurring once and the leading ten covering approximately 3.5%. Sequencing was performed on blood. The receptors stem from a male donor with papillary thyroid cancer or a benign thyroid nodule (not recorded which). Some clones in this sample may be carry-over from other donors' samples. Each CDR3 is given with its conserved first and last residue. The order of the fields is J gene, V gene, D gene, clone size, CDR3 protein, CDR3 DNA. D genes are given only for firm matches. Size is stated for part of the rows, as once, few or many counts, or as a class when the clone is expanded.

j_gene: TRBJ2-1; v_gene: TRBV10-2; d_gene: NA; abundance: many; CDR3aa: CASSEVRGYNEQFF; CDR3nt: TGCGCCAGCAGTGAAGTGCGGGGTTACAATGAGCAGTTCTTC
j_gene: TRBJ2-1; v_gene: TRBV7-3; d_gene: TRBD2; abundance: many; CDR3aa: CASSQGLAGGFSYNEQFF; CDR3nt: TGTGCCAGCAGCCAGGGACTAGCGGGCGGGTTCTCCTACAATGAGCAGTTCTTC
j_gene: TRBJ2-6; v_gene: TRBV27; d_gene: NA; abundance: few; CDR3aa: CASSLMAITSGGNVLTF; CDR3nt: TGTGCCAGCAGTTTGATGGCAATTACCTCTGGGGGCAACGTCCTGACTTTC
j_gene: TRBJ2-1; v_gene: TRBV3-1; d_gene: TRBD2; abundance: many; CDR3aa: CASSPGTSGRANHNEQFF; CDR3nt: TGTGCCAGCAGTCCCGGGACTAGCGGGAGGGCCAACCACAATGAGCAGTTCTTC
j_gene: TRBJ2-1; v_gene: TRBV11-2; d_gene: TRBD2; abundance: once; CDR3aa: CASSSLLAGGSAEQFF; CDR3nt: TGTGCCAGCAGCTCTCTGTTAGCGGGAGGGTCAGCTGAGCAGTTCTTC
j_gene: TRBJ1-1; v_gene: TRBV6-2/TRBV6-3; d_gene: NA; abundance: many; CDR3aa: CASSYTEGAEAFF; CDR3nt: TGTGCCAGCAGTTACACGGAGGGGGCTGAAGCTTTCTTT
j_gene: TRBJ2-1; v_gene: TRBV18; d_gene: NA; abundance: NA; CDR3aa: CASSPLGDNEQFF; CDR3nt: TGTGCCAGCTCACCATTGGGGGACAATGAGCAGTTCTTC
j_gene: TRBJ2-5; v_gene: TRBV4-2; d_gene: TRBD2; abundance: many; CDR3aa: CASSLRRLAGGPGETQYF; CDR3nt: TGTGCCAGCAGCCTCAGACGGCTAGCGGGAGGGCCTGGGGAGACCCAGTACTTC
j_gene: TRBJ2-7; v_gene: TRBV6-5; d_gene: TRBD2; abundance: few; CDR3aa: CASSYAQPLAGGPHEQYF; CDR3nt: TGTGCCAGCAGTTACGCACAACCACTAGCGGGAGGGCCGCACGAGCAGTACTTC
j_gene: TRBJ2-1; v_gene: TRBV11-1; d_gene: TRBD2; abundance: NA; CDR3aa: CASRDTSGTYNEQFF; CDR3nt: TGTGCCAGCAGAGACACTAGCGGGACCTACAATGAGCAGTTCTTC
j_gene: TRBJ2-3; v_gene: TRBV6-4; d_gene: NA; abundance: many; CDR3aa: CASSDSTETDTQYF; CDR3nt: TGTGCCAGCAGTGACTCGACAGAAACAGATACGCAGTATTTT
j_gene: TRBJ2-1; v_gene: TRBV5-1; d_gene: NA; abundance: many; CDR3aa: CASSPRDYNEQFF; CDR3nt: TGCGCCAGCAGCCCCCGGGACTACAATGAGCAGTTCTTC
j_gene: TRBJ2-1; v_gene: TRBV5-1; d_gene: NA; abundance: many; CDR3aa: CASSLVGSHSSYNEQFF; CDR3nt: TGCGCCAGCAGCTTGGTGGGGTCCCATTCTTCCTACAATGAGCAGTTCTTC
j_gene: TRBJ2-6; v_gene: TRBV19; d_gene: NA; abundance: many; CDR3aa: CASSPWTASGANVLTF; CDR3nt: TGTGCCAGTAGTCCCTGGACAGCCTCTGGGGCCAACGTCCTGACTTTC
j_gene: TRBJ1-1; v_gene: TRBV20-1; d_gene: NA; abundance: many; CDR3aa: CSAPKGGSEAFF; CDR3nt: TGCAGTGCCCCAAAAGGGGGGAGTGAAGCTTTCTTT
j_gene: TRBJ1-1; v_gene: TRBV6-5; d_gene: TRBD1; abundance: many; CDR3aa: CASSYSGGQGMNTEAFF; CDR3nt: TGTGCCAGCAGTTACTCGGGCGGACAGGGTATGAACACTGAAGCTTTCTTT
j_gene: TRBJ1-2; v_gene: TRBV4-1; d_gene: NA; abundance: NA; CDR3aa: CASSQDRATISNYGYTF; CDR3nt: TGCGCCAGCAGCCAAGATAGGGCTACAATTTCTAACTATGGCTACACCTTC
j_gene: TRBJ1-1; v_gene: TRBV7-2; d_gene: TRBD1; abundance: many; CDR3aa: CASRGTAYTEAFF; CDR3nt: TGTGCCAGTAGGGGGACAGCCTACACTGAAGCTTTCTTT
j_gene: TRBJ2-3; v_gene: TRBV5-5; d_gene: NA; abundance: many; CDR3aa: CASSFGAGADTQYF; CDR3nt: TGTGCCAGCAGCTTTGGGGCCGGGGCAGATACGCAGTATTTT
j_gene: TRBJ1-3; v_gene: TRBV30; d_gene: NA; abundance: many; CDR3aa: CAWSAGTQSGNTIYF; CDR3nt: TGTGCCTGGAGTGCCGGGACCCAAAGTGGAAACACCATATATTTT
j_gene: TRBJ2-3; v_gene: TRBV7-3; d_gene: TRBD2; abundance: many; CDR3aa: CASSIGGGQDTQYF; CDR3nt: TGTGCCAGCAGCATAGGCGGGGGGCAGGATACGCAGTATTTT
j_gene: TRBJ1-2; v_gene: TRBV6-1; d_gene: NA; abundance: many; CDR3aa: CASSEERGPYGYTF; CDR3nt: TGTGCCAGCAGTGAAGAGAGGGGTCCCTATGGCTACACCTTC
j_gene: TRBJ2-7; v_gene: TRBV11-1; d_gene: TRBD1; abundance: NA; CDR3aa: CASSLGTGTGGYEQYF; CDR3nt: TGTGCCAGCAGCTTGGGAACCGGGACAGGGGGCTACGAGCAGTACTTC
j_gene: TRBJ2-1; v_gene: TRBV29-1; d_gene: NA; abundance: many; CDR3aa: CSVEDTHPGAYNEQFF; CDR3nt: TGCAGCGTTGAAGACACCCACCCCGGGGCCTACAATGAGCAGTTCTTC
j_gene: TRBJ1-2; v_gene: TRBV19; d_gene: TRBD1; abundance: NA; CDR3aa: CASSIPRWGQDYGYTF; CDR3nt: TGTGCCAGTAGTATCCCGCGGTGGGGACAGGACTATGGCTACACCTTC
j_gene: TRBJ2-3; v_gene: TRBV20-1; d_gene: NA; abundance: many; CDR3aa: CSAPHATSTDTQYF; CDR3nt: TGCAGTGCTCCTCACGCGACTTCCACAGATACGCAGTATTTT